This T cell receptor (beta chain) appears in the sequencing data of a study of blood T cell repertoires in COVID-19. Overall study: COVID-19 samples, acute and convalescent, were from the United States, Italy and Spain.

In the original workflow: From reference gene primer amplification, estimates of nucleated cell counts were derived. Libraries were prepared by immunoSEQ multiplex PCR; TCRdb keeps only in-frame clonotypes and omits some of them. The V and J calls and clone size come from that table; D and trimming were worked out from the DNA. This table holds 250,000 or so clones, approximately 86% found once. In germline, CDR1 is SNHLY, CDR2 FYNNEI. Trimming removed 10 bases from V and 3 bases from J, with 36 bases in between. The CDR3 has 20 residues. The sequencing sample was made of peripheral blood. This TCR came from a man aged 25 to 40 with active or convalescent COVID-19. The chain is built from TRBV2 and TRBJ1-2; D is perhaps TRBD1 (6 bases). The CDR3 coding sequence is TGTGCCACCCTACTGCCCACCACTGTCACCAAGGACAGACTGTACTATGGCTACACCTTC. It yields the protein CATLLPTTVTKDRLYYGYTF. Looking up the rest from reference TRBV2 and TRBJ1-2 gives the full variable domain: EPEVTQTPSHQVTQMGQEVILRCVPISNHLYFYWYRQILGQKVEFLVSFYNNEISEKSEIFDDQFSVERPDGSNFTLKIRSTKLEDSAMYFCATLLPTTVTKDRLYYGYTFGSGTRLTVV.